This TCR beta chain was identified during a study of graft-versus-host responses after intestinal transplantation. This CDR3 has 14 amino acids. The V gene end was trimmed by 6 bases and the J gene end by 6 bases; junction bases not matched to a gene: 10. Germline assignment: CDR1 SGHDT and CDR2 YYEEEE. Method: immunoSEQ multiplex PCR; TCRdb's copy keeps in-frame clones and lacks some. The table lists approximately 80,000 clones, 85% to 90% of them singletons, with approximately 0.34% in the top ten. For this clone: Its antigen is unidentified.

General study findings and limits: Early after transplant, HvG declines were associated with peak levels of circulating GvH clones.

The starting material was unstimulated CD4+ T cells sorted from spleen or lymph node cells, obtained before intestinal transplant. This TCR derives from a human donor who received an intestinal transplant. The chain employs TRBV5-6 and TRBJ1-2, with 8 bases lining up with TRBD1. CDR3 DNA sequence: TGTGCCAGCACCATGGCAGGGGGCGACCATGGCTACACCTTC. Translation: CASTMAGGDHGYTF. Full variable domain (missing parts from reference TRBV5-6 and TRBJ1-2): DAGVTQSPTHLIKTRGQQVTLRCSPKSGHDTVSWYQQALGQGPQFIFQYYEEEERQRGNFPDRFSGHQFPNYSSELNVNALLLGDSALYLCASTMAGGDHGYTFGSGTRLTVV.